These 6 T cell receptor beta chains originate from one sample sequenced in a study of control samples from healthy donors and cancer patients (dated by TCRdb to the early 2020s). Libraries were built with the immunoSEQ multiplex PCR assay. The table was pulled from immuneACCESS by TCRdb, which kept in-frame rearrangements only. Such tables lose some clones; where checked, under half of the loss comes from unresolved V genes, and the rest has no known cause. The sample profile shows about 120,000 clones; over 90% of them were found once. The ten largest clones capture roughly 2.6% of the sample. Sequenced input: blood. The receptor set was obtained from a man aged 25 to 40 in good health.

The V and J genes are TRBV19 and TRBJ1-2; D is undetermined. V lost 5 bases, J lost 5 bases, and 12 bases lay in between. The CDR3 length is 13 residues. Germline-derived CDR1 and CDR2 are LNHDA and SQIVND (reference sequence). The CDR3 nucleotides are TGTGCCAGTAGTCCCAAACCGGATTATGGCTACACCTTC. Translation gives CASSPKPDYGYTF.

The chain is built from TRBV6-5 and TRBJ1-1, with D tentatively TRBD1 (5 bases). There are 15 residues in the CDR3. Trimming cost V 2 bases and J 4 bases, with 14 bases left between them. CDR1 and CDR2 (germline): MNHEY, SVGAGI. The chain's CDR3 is CASSYLAGLSTEAFF. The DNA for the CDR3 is TGTGCCAGCAGTTACCTTGCAGGGCTGAGCACTGAAGCTTTCTTT.

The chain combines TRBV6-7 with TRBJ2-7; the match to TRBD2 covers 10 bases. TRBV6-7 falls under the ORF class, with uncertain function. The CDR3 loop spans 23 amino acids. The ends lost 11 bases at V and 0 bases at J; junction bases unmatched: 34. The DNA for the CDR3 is TGTGCCGCAGCATGCCCTTGGGAGATACTTTCAGGGACTAGCGCTCCCTTCTCCTACGAGCAGTACTTC. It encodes CAAACPWEILSGTSAPFSYEQYF.

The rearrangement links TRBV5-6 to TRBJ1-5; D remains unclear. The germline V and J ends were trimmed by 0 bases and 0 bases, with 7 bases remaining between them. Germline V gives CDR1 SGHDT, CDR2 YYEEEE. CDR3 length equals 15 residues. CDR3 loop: CASSLGGNSNQPQHF. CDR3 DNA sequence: TGTGCCAGCAGCTTGGGAGGGAATAGCAATCAGCCCCAGCATTTT.

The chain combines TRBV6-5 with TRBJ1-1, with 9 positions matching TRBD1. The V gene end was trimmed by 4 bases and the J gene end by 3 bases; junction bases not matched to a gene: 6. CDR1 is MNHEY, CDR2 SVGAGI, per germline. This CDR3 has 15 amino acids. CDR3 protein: CASSSPGQGYTEAFF. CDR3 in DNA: TGTGCCAGCAGTTCCCCGGGACAGGGTTACACTGAAGCTTTCTTT.

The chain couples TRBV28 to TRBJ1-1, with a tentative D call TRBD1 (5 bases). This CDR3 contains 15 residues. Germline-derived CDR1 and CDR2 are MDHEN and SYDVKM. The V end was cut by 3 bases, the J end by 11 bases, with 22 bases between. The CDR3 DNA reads TGTGCCAGCAGTTTCAGGGATCCGGGGGGATGGCGGGCTTTCTTT. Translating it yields CASSFRDPGGWRAFF.